The source of this TCR beta chain is a study of OX40 agonist ivuxolimab in advanced cancers. Across the whole study: Cohort: about 82% men, mean age approximately 60, aged about 20 to 79.

Germline V gene lookup returns CDR1 SGHRS and CDR2 YFSETQ. V was pared by 0 bases and J by 5 bases, with 8 bases between. The CDR3 covers 13 residues. The protocol was immunoSEQ multiplex PCR, while the TCRdb copy is restricted to in-frame clones and leaves out a portion. The data show roughly 80,000 clones, approximately 92% seen once. The sequence was obtained from an adult with an advanced solid tumor such as melanoma, head and neck, liver or kidney cancer. The sample in question was CD4+ or CD8+ T cells sorted from blood, obtained in a trial of the OX40 agonist ivuxolimab. The chain uses TRBV5-1 and TRBJ1-1; D not resolved. CDR3 bases: TGCGCCAGCAGCTTGGATCCGGAAACTGAAGCTTTCTTT. Its translation: CASSLDPETEAFF.